This T cell receptor (beta chain) is drawn from a study of identical twins. The CDR3 length is 16 residues. Germline V gene lookup returns CDR1 LNHDA and CDR2 SQIVND (reference sequence). Trimming took 7 bases from V and 2 from J; bases not matched to a gene: 12. Everyone who donated was a healthy Caucasian. Worth noting for this clonotype: Antigen: not known.

TCRdb recomputed calls from the 5' RACE reads with MiXCR, one row per CDR3 protein. The sample lists just over 450,000 distinct CDR3 sequences, 14% seen once, with roughly 0.56% in the top ten. Points from the study as a whole: There were fewer insertions in abundant cord blood beta clonotypes, but memory repertoires showed no such pattern. Invariant MAIT and iNKT cells are populations that could partly confound zero-insertion analyses.

The same specimen was also included in a second study, on yellow fever vaccine responses in identical twins.

Sequenced material: CD4+ T cells sorted from blood. This chain links TRBV19 with TRBJ2-7; the match to TRBD2 covers 9 bases. The TCR sequence derives from a young woman in good health. In DNA, the CDR3 is TGTGCCAGTAAGAACCGGGCGGGAGGGCACCCCTACGAGCAGTACTTC. It yields the protein CASKNRAGGHPYEQYF.